This TCR beta chain was captured by sequencing in a study of T cell responses to AZD1222 COVID-19 vaccine. Study summary: Doses given second, at about 4 or about 12 weeks, were pooled.

Concerning this clone itself: Its antigen is still unknown.

Broader study findings: Sampling captured repertoires only after the peak T cell response. The CD4 TCRs associated with vaccination extended across spike and predominated at 160-218 and 743-854. Donors in the cohort were predominantly white British and more often female, and clonal diversity was possibly underestimated.

Sequencing was performed with immunoSEQ multiplex PCR; in TCRdb, only in-frame clones are kept and a portion is missing. The repertoire includes 150,000 to 200,000 clones, around 90% of them detected once, and 2.5% to 3% sits in the top ten. Germline CDR1 is KGHDR and CDR2 is SFDVKD. This CDR3 region has 16 residues. V dropped 3 bases and J dropped 3; count of bases not matched to a gene: 4. The source material was peripheral blood, sampled on day 0 of AZD1222 vaccination. This clonotype was sampled from an adult in good health. This rearrangement joins TRBV24-1 to TRBJ2-2, with TRBD1 identical over 9 bases. Written as DNA, the CDR3 is TGTGCCACCAGTGATCCGGGACAGGGTGACACCGGGGAGCTGTTTTTT. As protein: CATSDPGQGDTGELFF.